Shown below are 7 T cell receptor beta chains from a single sample sequenced in a study of blood T cell repertoires in COVID-19. TCRdb's copy holds only in-frame clones and misses some; the assay was immunoSEQ multiplex PCR. The table lists approximately 160,000 clones, under 85% of them singletons. Sequencing was performed on peripheral blood. The receptors derive from a man between 70 and 80 years old with acute or convalescent COVID-19.

The chain joins TRBV4-2 to TRBJ2-2; perhaps TRBD1 as D (5 bases). V lost 0 bases to trimming and J lost 4 bases, with 15 bases between them. This CDR3 has 17 residues. The germline V gene encodes CDR1 LGHNA and CDR2 YNFKEQ. In DNA form, the CDR3 reads TGTGCCAGCAGCCAAGAAGGTGCAGGGCTCGGCACCGGGGAGCTGTTTTTT. It translates to CASSQEGAGLGTGELFF.

This clone appeared a few times. V and J are TRBV13 and TRBJ2-2, with TRBD2 identical over 7 bases. CDR3 length: 17 residues. The J segment lost 9 bases and the V segment lost 7 bases, leaving 20 bases of the junction unmatched. In germline, CDR1 is PRHDT, CDR2 FYEKMQ (reference sequence). As DNA, the CDR3 is TGTGCCAGCATGGGTAAATGGGACTACGCCGCCAATCGGGAGCTGTTTTTT. Protein product: CASMGKWDYAANRELFF.

The chain has TRBV9 and TRBJ2-1, with 11 bases lining up with TRBD2. With 4 bases clipped from V and 2 bases from J, the junction kept 2 bases outside the gene matches. The CDR3 is 15 residues long. CDR1 SGDLS and CDR2 YYNGEE come from the germline V gene. CDR3 DNA: TGTGCCAGCAGCCTTAGCGGGGGGGCCTACAATGAGCAGTTCTTC. Its translation is CASSLSGGAYNEQFF. Full variable domain (remainder filled in from reference TRBV9 and TRBJ2-1): DSGVTQTPKHLITATGQRVTLRCSPRSGDLSVYWYQQSLDQGLQFLIQYYNGEERAKGNILERFSAQQFPDLHSELNLSSLELGDSALYFCASSLSGGAYNEQFFGPGTRLTVL.

This sequence joins TRBV19 and TRBJ2-5; 9 bases agree with TRBD1. Germline V gene lookup returns CDR1 LNHDA and CDR2 SQIVND (reference sequence). V lost 4 bases to trimming and J lost 5 bases; unmatched junction nucleotides: 8. The length of the CDR3 is 15 residues. For the CDR3, the DNA is TGTGCCAGTAGTACCTACACAGGGGGCATGGAGACCCAGTACTTC. Translation gives CASSTYTGGMETQYF.

This chain uses TRBV9 with TRBJ2-6; D unresolved. The CDR3 consists of 16 residues. Germline lookup yields CDR1 SGDLS and CDR2 YYNGEE. Trimming removed 0 bases at V and 0 bases at J, with 7 bases between. The DNA of the CDR3 is TGTGCCAGCAGCGTAGGAGAAATCTCTGGGGCCAACGTCCTGACTTTC. It specifies CASSVGEISGANVLTF.

In this sample, this clone turned up a few times. The chain recombines TRBV6-5 with TRBJ2-7, with 9 bases matching TRBD2. V shed 4 bases, J shed 0 bases, and the junction held 7 bases outside the gene matches. The CDR3 is 16 residues long. Germline V gene lookup returns CDR1 MNHEY and CDR2 SVGAGI. The CDR3, as DNA: TGTGCCAGCAGTTCCCTAGCGGGAACTAGCTCCTACGAGCAGTACTTC. This encodes CASSSLAGTSSYEQYF.

This sequence joins TRBV11-3 and TRBJ2-2; no clear D gene. Germline assignment: CDR1 SGHNT and CDR2 YENEEA. The CDR3 is 19 amino acids. V was shortened by 1 base and J by 1 base, with 19 bases between the two germline ends. Written as DNA, the CDR3 is TGTGCCAGCAGCTTAGCTCGAGGTTCCCACTATTTGAACACCGGGGAGCTGTTTTTT. This encodes CASSLARGSHYLNTGELFF.